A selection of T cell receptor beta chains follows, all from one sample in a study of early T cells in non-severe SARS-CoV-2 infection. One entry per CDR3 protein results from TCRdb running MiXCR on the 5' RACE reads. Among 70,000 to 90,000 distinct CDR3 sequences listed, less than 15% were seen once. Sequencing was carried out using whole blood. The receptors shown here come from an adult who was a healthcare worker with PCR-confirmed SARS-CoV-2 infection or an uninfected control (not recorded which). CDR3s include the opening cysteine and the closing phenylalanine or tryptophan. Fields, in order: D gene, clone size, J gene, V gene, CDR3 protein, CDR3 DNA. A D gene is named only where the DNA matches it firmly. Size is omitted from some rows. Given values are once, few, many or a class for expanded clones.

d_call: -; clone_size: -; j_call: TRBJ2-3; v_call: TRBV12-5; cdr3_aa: CASGDLTDTQYF; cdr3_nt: TGTGCTAGTGGGGACCTAACAGATACGCAGTATTTT
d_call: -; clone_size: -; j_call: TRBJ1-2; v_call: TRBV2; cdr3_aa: CASSEIRATSTYGYTF; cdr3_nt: TGTGCCAGCAGTGAAATTAGGGCAACCTCCACCTATGGCTACACCTTC
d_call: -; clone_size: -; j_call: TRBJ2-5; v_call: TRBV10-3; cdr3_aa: CAISEGQPQETQYF; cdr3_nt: TGTGCCATCAGTGAGGGACAGCCTCAAGAGACCCAGTACTTC
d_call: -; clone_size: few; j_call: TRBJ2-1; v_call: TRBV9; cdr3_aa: CASSVPSMGLNNEQFF; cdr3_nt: TGTGCCAGCAGCGTACCGTCTATGGGGTTGAACAATGAGCAGTTCTTC
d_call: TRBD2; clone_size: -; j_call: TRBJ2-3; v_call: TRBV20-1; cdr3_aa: CSARTSATDTQYF; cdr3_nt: TGCAGTGCCCGGACTAGCGCTACAGATACGCAGTATTTT
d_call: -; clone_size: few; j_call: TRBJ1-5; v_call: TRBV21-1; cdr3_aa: CASGGWDRPYSNQPQHF; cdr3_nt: TGTGCCAGCGGAGGATGGGACAGACCCTATAGCAATCAGCCCCAGCATTTT
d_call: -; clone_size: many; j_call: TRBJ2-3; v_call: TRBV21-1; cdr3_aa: CASSKDRNAQLAGGDTQYF; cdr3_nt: TGTGCCAGCAGCAAAGATCGAAATGCCCAACTAGCGGGAGGAGATACGCAGTATTTT
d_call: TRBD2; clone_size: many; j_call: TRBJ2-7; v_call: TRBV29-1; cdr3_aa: CSASGTSGMSGSYEQYF; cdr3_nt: TGCAGCGCCTCCGGGACTAGCGGGATGTCGGGCTCCTACGAGCAGTACTTC
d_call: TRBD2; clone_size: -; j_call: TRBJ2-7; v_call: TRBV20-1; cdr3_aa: CSASPTSGRALEQYF; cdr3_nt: TGCAGTGCCAGCCCGACTAGCGGGAGGGCCCTCGAGCAGTACTTC
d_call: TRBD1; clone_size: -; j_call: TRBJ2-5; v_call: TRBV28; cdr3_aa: CASSQTGGLETQYF; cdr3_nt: TGTGCCAGCAGTCAGACAGGGGGCCTGGAGACCCAGTACTTC
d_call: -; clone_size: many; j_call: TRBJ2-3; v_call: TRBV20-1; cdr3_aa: CSADRSEGTDTQYF; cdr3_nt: TGCAGTGCAGACAGGTCCGAGGGCACAGATACGCAGTATTTT
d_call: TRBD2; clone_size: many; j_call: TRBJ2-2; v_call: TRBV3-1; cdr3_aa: CASSRASGRAYTGELFF; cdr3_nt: TGTGCCAGCAGCCGTGCTAGCGGGAGGGCCTACACCGGGGAGCTGTTTTTT
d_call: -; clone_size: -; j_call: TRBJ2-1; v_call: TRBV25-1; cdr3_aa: CASKPSSYNEQFF; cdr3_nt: TGTGCCAGCAAGCCGAGCTCCTACAATGAGCAGTTCTTC
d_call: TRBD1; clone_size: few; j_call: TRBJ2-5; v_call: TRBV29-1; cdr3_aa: CSVGLPNRGGSQETQYF; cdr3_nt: TGCAGCGTTGGTCTACCTAACAGGGGCGGAAGCCAAGAGACCCAGTACTTC
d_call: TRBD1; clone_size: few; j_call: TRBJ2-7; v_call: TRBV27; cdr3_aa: CASSLWDRVHEQYF; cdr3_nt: TGTGCCAGCAGTCTGTGGGACAGGGTCCACGAGCAGTACTTC
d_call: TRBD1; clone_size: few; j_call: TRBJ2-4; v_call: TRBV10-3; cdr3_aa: CAISPGDRAKNIQYF; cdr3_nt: TGTGCCATCAGCCCCGGGGACAGGGCCAAAAACATTCAGTACTTC
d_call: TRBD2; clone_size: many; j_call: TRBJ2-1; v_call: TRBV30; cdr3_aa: CAWSAGTRGRQFF; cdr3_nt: TGTGCCTGGAGTGCCGGGACTAGGGGTAGGCAGTTCTTC
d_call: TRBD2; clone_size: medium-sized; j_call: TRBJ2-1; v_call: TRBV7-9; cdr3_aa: CASSRAGTSSNEQFF; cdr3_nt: TGTGCCAGCAGTCGAGCCGGGACTAGCAGCAATGAGCAGTTCTTC
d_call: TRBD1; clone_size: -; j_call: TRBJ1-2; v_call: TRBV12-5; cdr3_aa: CASGPDRGYGYTF; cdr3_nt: TGTGCTAGTGGACCTGACAGGGGCTATGGCTACACCTTC
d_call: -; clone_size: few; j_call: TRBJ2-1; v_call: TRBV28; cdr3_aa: CASSSTLNEQFF; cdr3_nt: TGTGCCAGCAGCAGCACACTCAATGAGCAGTTCTTC
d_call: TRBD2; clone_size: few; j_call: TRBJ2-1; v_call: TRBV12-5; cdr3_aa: CASGLSGTYNEQFF; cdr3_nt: TGTGCTAGTGGTTTGAGCGGGACCTACAATGAGCAGTTCTTC
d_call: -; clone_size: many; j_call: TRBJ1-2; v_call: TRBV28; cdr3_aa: CASRETERTGKGYTF; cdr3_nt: TGTGCCAGCAGGGAGACGGAAAGGACCGGCAAGGGCTACACCTTC
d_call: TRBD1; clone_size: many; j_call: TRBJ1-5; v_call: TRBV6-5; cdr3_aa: CASSLDRDQPQHF; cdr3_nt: TGTGCCAGCAGTTTAGACAGGGACCAGCCCCAGCATTTT
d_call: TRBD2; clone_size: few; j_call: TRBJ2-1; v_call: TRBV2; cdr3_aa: CASSESAGGPDEQFF; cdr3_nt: TGTGCCAGCAGTGAATCAGCGGGAGGGCCCGATGAGCAGTTCTTC
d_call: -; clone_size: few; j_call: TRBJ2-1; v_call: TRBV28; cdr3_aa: CASSLSGTLSYNEQFF; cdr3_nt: TGTGCCAGCAGTCTCTCCGGGACCCTTAGCTACAATGAGCAGTTCTTC
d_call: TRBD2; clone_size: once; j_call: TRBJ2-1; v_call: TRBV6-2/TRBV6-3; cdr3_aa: CASSYSAGGYNEQFF; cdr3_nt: TGTGCCAGCAGTTACTCAGCGGGAGGCTACAATGAGCAGTTCTTC
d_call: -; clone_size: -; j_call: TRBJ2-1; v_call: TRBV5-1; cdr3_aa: CASSLTNNEQFF; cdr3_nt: TGCGCCAGCAGCTTGACAAACAATGAGCAGTTCTTC
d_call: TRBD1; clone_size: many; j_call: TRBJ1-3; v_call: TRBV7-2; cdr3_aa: CASSPEDRVRGNTIYF; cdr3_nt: TGTGCCAGCAGCCCAGAGGACAGGGTGAGAGGAAACACCATATATTTT
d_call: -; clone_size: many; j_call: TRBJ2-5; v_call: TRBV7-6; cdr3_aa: CASSRALQETQYF; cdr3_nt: TGTGCCAGCAGCAGAGCCCTCCAAGAGACCCAGTACTTC
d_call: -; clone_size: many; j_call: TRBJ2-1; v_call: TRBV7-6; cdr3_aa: CASSLGVKMEQFF; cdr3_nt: TGTGCCAGCAGCTTAGGCGTCAAAATGGAGCAGTTCTTC
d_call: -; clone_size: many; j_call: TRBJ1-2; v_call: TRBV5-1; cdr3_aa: CASSPLDYGYTF; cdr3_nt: TGCGCCAGCAGCCCGTTAGACTATGGCTACACCTTC
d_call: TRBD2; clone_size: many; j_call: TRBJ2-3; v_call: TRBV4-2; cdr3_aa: CASSQRLAGGGLNTQYF; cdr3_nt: TGTGCCAGCAGCCAAAGACTAGCGGGAGGGGGATTAAATACGCAGTATTTT
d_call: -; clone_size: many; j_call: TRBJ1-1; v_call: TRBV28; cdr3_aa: CASSLGREAFF; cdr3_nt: TGTGCCAGCAGTTTGGGCAGGGAAGCTTTCTTT
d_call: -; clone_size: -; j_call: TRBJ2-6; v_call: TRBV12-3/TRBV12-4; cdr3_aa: CASASSSGANVLTF; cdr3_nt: TGTGCCAGCGCTAGCAGCTCTGGGGCCAACGTCCTGACTTTC
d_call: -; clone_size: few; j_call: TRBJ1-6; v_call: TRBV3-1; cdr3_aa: CASSQYPRGHNSPLHF; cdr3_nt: TGTGCCAGCAGCCAATACCCCAGGGGTCATAATTCACCCCTCCACTTT
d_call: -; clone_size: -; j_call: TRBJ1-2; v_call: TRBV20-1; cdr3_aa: CSHLWGENYGYTF; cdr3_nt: TGCAGCCACCTGTGGGGCGAAAACTATGGCTACACCTTC
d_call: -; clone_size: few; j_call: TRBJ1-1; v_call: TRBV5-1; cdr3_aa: CASSLGPGHGTEAFF; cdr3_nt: TGCGCCAGCAGCTTGGGCCCAGGGCATGGCACTGAAGCTTTCTTT
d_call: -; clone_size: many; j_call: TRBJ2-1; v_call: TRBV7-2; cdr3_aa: CASSFARSTYNEQFF; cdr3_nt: TGTGCCAGCAGCTTCGCCCGGAGTACCTACAATGAGCAGTTCTTC
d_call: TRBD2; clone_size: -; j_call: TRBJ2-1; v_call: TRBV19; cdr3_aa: CASSMGLESEQFF; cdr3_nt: TGTGCCAGTAGTATGGGACTAGAAAGTGAGCAGTTCTTC
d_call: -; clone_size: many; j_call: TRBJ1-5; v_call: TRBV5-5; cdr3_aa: CASSLVLSGNQPQHF; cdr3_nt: TGTGCCAGCAGCTTGGTCCTATCGGGCAATCAGCCCCAGCATTTT
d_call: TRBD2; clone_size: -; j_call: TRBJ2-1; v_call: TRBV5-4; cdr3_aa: CASSHGTSGSGNEQFF; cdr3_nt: TGTGCCAGCAGCCACGGGACTAGCGGGAGTGGCAATGAGCAGTTCTTC
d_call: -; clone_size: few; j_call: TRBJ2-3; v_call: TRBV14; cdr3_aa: CASSPPRVLSTDTQYF; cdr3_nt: TGTGCCAGCAGCCCCCCTAGGGTCCTAAGCACAGATACGCAGTATTTT
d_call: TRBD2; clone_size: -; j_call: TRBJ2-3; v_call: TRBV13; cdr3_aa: CASSWGTSGRRKGDTQYF; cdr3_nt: TGTGCCAGCAGCTGGGGGACTAGCGGGAGGCGTAAGGGAGATACGCAGTATTTT
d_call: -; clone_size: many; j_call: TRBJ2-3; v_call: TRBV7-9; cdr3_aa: CRQGTDTQYF; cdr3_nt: TGCCGCCAGGGGACAGATACGCAGTATTTT
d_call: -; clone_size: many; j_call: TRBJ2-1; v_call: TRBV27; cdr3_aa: CASSPSWVLHDEQFF; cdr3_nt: TGTGCCAGCAGTCCTTCATGGGTCCTGCATGATGAGCAGTTCTTC
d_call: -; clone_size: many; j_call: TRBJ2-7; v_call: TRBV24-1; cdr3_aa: CATSPAGSYEQYF; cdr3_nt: TGTGCCACCAGTCCAGCCGGGTCCTACGAGCAGTACTTC
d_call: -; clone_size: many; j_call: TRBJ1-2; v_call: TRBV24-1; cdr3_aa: CATSLGQDYGYTF; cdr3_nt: TGTGCCACCAGTCTCGGACAAGACTATGGCTACACCTTC
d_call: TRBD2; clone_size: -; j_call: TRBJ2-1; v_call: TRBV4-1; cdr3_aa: CASSQRRAGGPYNEQFF; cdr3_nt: TGCGCCAGCAGCCAAAGGCGGGCGGGAGGGCCTTACAATGAGCAGTTCTTC